The next 27 T cell receptor beta chains were all read from a single sample in a study of CD8 T cells in ankylosing spondylitis. TCRdb passed the 5' RACE reads through MiXCR, listing each CDR3 protein once. The data hold approximately 200,000 distinct CDR3 sequences, with 9.5% to 15% observed a single time. Sequencing input: blood, either unsorted or a sorted T cell fraction (not recorded which). The receptor source for this set is a male donor with ankylosing spondylitis or in good health (not recorded which).

About this clonotype itself: A much larger clone differs from this one at a single base, so this may be a read error. The chain couples TRBV3-1 to TRBJ2-3, with 12 bases that match TRBD2. This CDR3 region has 16 residues. Per germline, CDR1 LGHDT and CDR2 YNNKEL (reference sequence). DNA for the CDR3: TGTGCCTGCAGCCCGACTAGCGGGGGTAGCACAGATACGCAGTATTTT. This codes for CACSPTSGGSTDTQYF.

This clonotype came up a few times. The J gene is TRBJ2-1, the V gene TRBV20-1; D unresolved. This CDR3 comprises 13 residues. Germline CDR1 and CDR2: DFQATT and SNEGSKA (reference sequence). The V gene lost 5 bases and the J gene lost 8 bases, with 16 bases spanning the gap. CDR3 amino acids: CSAFGLGRDEQFF. The CDR3 DNA reads TGCAGTGCTTTTGGTTTGGGTCGCGATGAGCAGTTCTTC.

The J gene is TRBJ1-1, the V gene TRBV9; D ambiguous. This CDR3 region has 15 residues. V lost 1 base to trimming and J lost 6 bases, with 16 bases between them. Germline V gives CDR1 SGDLS, CDR2 YYNGEE. As DNA, the CDR3 is TGTGCCAGCAGCGTAAGTAAGGGAGTGGGCGCTGAAGCTTTCTTT. Its protein product is CASSVSKGVGAEAFF. Full variable domain (outside the CDR3, taken from reference TRBV9 and TRBJ1-1): DSGVTQTPKHLITATGQRVTLRCSPRSGDLSVYWYQQSLDQGLQFLIQYYNGEERAKGNILERFSAQQFPDLHSELNLSSLELGDSALYFCASSVSKGVGAEAFFGQGTRLTVV.

Only a few counts were recorded for this clonotype. The chain employs TRBV5-6 and TRBJ1-1; D perhaps matches TRBD1 (6 bases). CDR3 length equals 15 residues. Per germline, CDR1 SGHDT and CDR2 YYEEEE. The germline V and J ends were trimmed by 1 base and 6 bases, with 16 bases remaining between them. Here the CDR3 reads CASSLRGGVFSEAFF. CDR3 DNA: TGTGCCAGCAGCTTGCGGGGGGGCGTTTTCTCTGAAGCTTTCTTT.

The chain combines TRBV7-6 with TRBJ2-5, with TRBD2 matching over 7 bases. J was trimmed by 0 bases and V by 1 base; bases with no gene match: 2. This CDR3 has 15 amino acids. Germline CDR1 and CDR2: SGHVS and FNYEAQ. The CDR3 bases are TGTGCCAGCAGCTTAGGGGGGGGGTACCAAGAGACCCAGTACTTC. This sequence encodes CASSLGGGYQETQYF.

This clonotype was seen only a few times. The chain links TRBV21-1 to TRBJ1-6. TRBV21-1 is tagged as a pseudogene. The CDR3 is 11 amino acids. DNA of the CDR3: TGTGCCAGCAGCAATAAAACTTCGGGCCACTTT. As protein: CASSNKTSGHF.

This clonotype was detected a few times. The chain couples TRBV7-8 to TRBJ2-2; possible D gene TRBD2, 6 bases. CDR1 is SGHVS, CDR2 FQNEAQ, per germline. The V and J ends lost 4 bases and 1 base respectively, with 13 bases between them. CDR3 length: 16 residues. The CDR3 sequence: CASSSPGGLNTGELFF. The DNA for the CDR3 is TGTGCCAGCAGCTCCCCCGGGGGTTTGAACACCGGGGAGCTGTTTTTT.

Details on this clonotype: One base away lies a much larger clone, so this may be a sequencing read error. The gene calls are TRBV5-6 and TRBJ2-2, with D uncertain. This CDR3 comprises 11 residues. Germline V lookup: CDR1 SGHDT, CDR2 YYEEEE. Trimming removed 5 bases at V and 12 bases at J, with 11 bases between. The CDR3 region is CASSWDRQLFF. For the CDR3, the DNA is TGTGCCAGCAGTTGGGATCGGCAGCTGTTTTTT.

This chain uses TRBV9 with TRBJ1-2, with D perhaps TRBD1 (5 bases). V was trimmed by 0 bases and J by 5 bases, leaving 20 bases between them. Germline V gives CDR1 SGDLS, CDR2 YYNGEE. This CDR3 has 17 amino acids. The CDR3 region has the DNA TGTGCCAGCAGCGTAGCTAAGGGACCATTTGGGGAATATGGCTACACCTTC. As protein: CASSVAKGPFGEYGYTF. Complete variable domain (other parts from reference TRBV9 and TRBJ1-2): DSGVTQTPKHLITATGQRVTLRCSPRSGDLSVYWYQQSLDQGLQFLIQYYNGEERAKGNILERFSAQQFPDLHSELNLSSLELGDSALYFCASSVAKGPFGEYGYTFGSGTRLTVV.

The CDR3 loop is CASSYLKETGELFF. CDR3 sequence (DNA): TGTGCCAGCAGTTACCTTAAGGAGACCGGGGAGCTGTTTTTT. The genes are TRBV6-5 and TRBJ2-2; the D is unclear. Germline values: CDR1 MNHEY, CDR2 SVGAGI. The CDR3 runs 14 residues. Trimming pared 2 bases from V and 5 bases from J, leaving 9 bases between.

Ten or more counts support this clonotype. Sequence at one end of the junction differs from germline and may be a read error. This chain uses TRBV7-9 with TRBJ2-1; D gene uncertain. The CDR3 covers 10 residues. Germline assignment: CDR1 SEHNR and CDR2 FQNEAQ (reference sequence). CDR3 nucleotide sequence: TGTGCCAGCAGTTTAGGTGAGCAGTTCTTC. This gives the protein CASSLGEQFF.

The V call is TRBV10-3, the J call TRBJ2-7; no clear D gene. Between the trimmed V and J ends, which lost 2 bases and 3 bases, there was a span of 5 bases. CDR1 and CDR2 from the germline V gene are ENHRY and SYGVKD. This CDR3 region has 12 residues. Here the CDR3 reads CAISEHRYEQYF. CDR3 bases: TGTGCCATCAGTGAGCACCGCTACGAGCAGTACTTC.

Of note for this clonotype: One base away lies a much larger clone, so this may be a sequencing read error. This rearrangement joins TRBV6-1 to TRBJ2-5; no firm D call. Germline CDR1 reads MNHNS; CDR2 reads SASEGT. The V gene lost 7 bases and the J gene lost 0 bases, with 15 bases spanning the gap. CDR3 length: 15 residues. The CDR3 DNA reads as TGTGCCAGCAAAAGGGATTCCCAGAACCAAGAGACCCAGTACTTC. This encodes CASKRDSQNQETQYF.

This sequence joins TRBV7-6 and TRBJ2-2; tentative D call: TRBD2 (6 bases). This CDR3 has 18 amino acids. The V and J ends lost 4 bases and 3 bases respectively, with 21 bases between them. Germline V gene sequence: CDR1 SGHVS, CDR2 FNYEAQ. The CDR3, as DNA: TGTGCCAGCAGCTCTGACCCCCTAAGGAGGGGCTACACCGGGGAGCTGTTTTTT. The encoded protein is CASSSDPLRRGYTGELFF.

This clonotype was seen a handful of times. The rearrangement links TRBV12-3 or TRBV12-4 to TRBJ1-5; D is unresolved. Trimming left V 7 bases short and J 3 bases short, with 16 bases between. This CDR3 is 15 amino acids long. Here the CDR3 DNA reads TGTGCCAGCATCCCTCGGCGGGGTCCCAATCAGCCCCAGCATTTT. Translation: CASIPRRGPNQPQHF.

This clonotype was counted between two and nine times. This chain uses TRBV9 with TRBJ1-1; 8 bases fit TRBD1. CDR1 SGDLS and CDR2 YYNGEE come from the germline V gene. The CDR3 has 16 residues. V shed 3 bases and J 1 base; nucleotides not matched to a gene: 8. CDR3 amino acids: CASSARTGRGNTEAFF. The CDR3 region has the DNA TGTGCCAGCAGCGCGAGGACAGGGAGGGGGAACACTGAAGCTTTCTTT. Full variable domain (outside the CDR3, taken from reference TRBV9 and TRBJ1-1): DSGVTQTPKHLITATGQRVTLRCSPRSGDLSVYWYQQSLDQGLQFLIQYYNGEERAKGNILERFSAQQFPDLHSELNLSSLELGDSALYFCASSARTGRGNTEAFFGQGTRLTVV.

This clonotype was observed many times. The chain combines TRBV7-8 with TRBJ2-2; D possibly corresponds to TRBD2 (6 bases). This CDR3 spans 15 amino acids. V dropped 5 bases and J dropped 4 bases, with 14 bases sitting between them. Germline V lookup: CDR1 SGHVS, CDR2 FQNEAQ. CDR3 sequence reads: CASSTGTLGTGELFF. CDR3 nucleotide sequence: TGTGCCAGCAGCACCGGGACTCTGGGCACCGGGGAGCTGTTTTTT.

This clonotype has at least ten counts. The CDR3 reads CASSPGTSGNNEQFF. CDR3 in DNA: TGTGCCAGCAGCCCCGGGACTAGCGGAAACAATGAGCAGTTCTTC. The genes are TRBV27 and TRBJ2-1; 11 nucleotides line up with TRBD2. This CDR3 has 15 residues. V trimming: 6 bases; J trimming: 5 bases; junction bases outside the gene matches: 6. CDR1 and CDR2 from the germline V gene are MNHEY and SMNVEV (reference sequence).

This clonotype has a handful of counts. The chain carries TRBV6-1 and TRBJ1-6; D call uncertain. CDR1 is MNHNS and CDR2 is SASEGT in the germline V gene. The V end lost 2 bases, the J end lost 3 bases, and 14 bases lay between the germline ends. CDR3 length: 17 amino acids. CDR3 sequence reads: CASSEYDGIIYNSPLHF. The CDR3 DNA is TGTGCCAGCAGTGAATACGACGGAATAATCTATAATTCACCCCTCCACTTT.

This clonotype was picked up a small number of times. V and J are TRBV2 and TRBJ2-1, with D possibly being TRBD1 or TRBD2 (9 bases each). Per germline, CDR1 SNHLY and CDR2 FYNNEI. This CDR3 spans 19 amino acids. V lost 7 bases, J lost 0 bases, and 25 bases lay in between. This CDR3 reads CASMGTGTAGGPSYNEQFF. The CDR3, as DNA: TGTGCCAGCATGGGGACAGGGACGGCGGGAGGGCCCTCCTACAATGAGCAGTTCTTC.

This sequence joins TRBV30 and TRBJ1-1; D is unclear. Between the trimmed V and J ends, which lost 7 bases and 1 base, there was a span of 10 bases. The CDR3 length is 12 residues. Germline lookup yields CDR1 GTSNPN and CDR2 SVGIG (reference sequence). The CDR3 loop reads CAFGLSNTEAFF. CDR3 sequence (DNA): TGTGCCTTTGGACTCTCGAACACTGAAGCTTTCTTT.

This clonotype has ten or more counts. The gene calls are TRBV5-1 and TRBJ2-2; the match to TRBD2 covers 9 bases. In germline, CDR1 is SGHRS, CDR2 YFSETQ. Trimming took 4 bases from V and 2 from J; bases not matched to a gene: 9. The CDR3 runs to 17 residues. This chain's CDR3 is CASSMTLAGANTGELFF. DNA of the CDR3: TGCGCCAGCAGCATGACCTTAGCGGGAGCTAACACCGGGGAGCTGTTTTTT.

This clonotype was detected a few times. This sequence joins TRBV4-1 and TRBJ2-5; 10 bases agree with TRBD2. J lost 4 bases, V lost 1 base, and 15 bases had no gene match. There are 19 residues in the CDR3. Germline lookup yields CDR1 MGHRA and CDR2 YSYEKL. The CDR3 sequence is CASSQAGPKLAGWGETQYF. In nucleotides, the CDR3 is TGCGCCAGCAGCCAAGCCGGCCCTAAACTAGCGGGGTGGGGAGAGACCCAGTACTTC.

The chain recombines TRBV5-1 with TRBJ1-1; D not certain. V lost 0 bases and J 4 bases, leaving 16 bases between the germline ends. CDR3 length: 16 amino acids. Germline CDR1 reads SGHRS; CDR2 reads YFSETQ. The CDR3 sequence: CASSLEPLGESTEAFF. CDR3 coding DNA: TGCGCCAGCAGCTTGGAGCCCCTCGGGGAAAGCACTGAAGCTTTCTTT.

This clonotype was detected a few times. This rearrangement joins TRBV12-3 or TRBV12-4 to TRBJ1-4; D might be TRBD1 (5 bases). This CDR3 contains 12 residues. V dropped 5 bases and J dropped 6 bases, with 7 bases sitting between them. This chain's CDR3 is CASSQGHEKLFF. The CDR3 coding sequence is TGTGCCAGCAGTCAGGGCCATGAAAAACTGTTTTTT.

V is TRBV10-2 and J is TRBJ1-2; 7 bases line up with TRBD1. Germline assignment: CDR1 WSHSY and CDR2 SAAADI. Unmatched junction bases numbered 5, after V lost 5 bases and J lost 2 bases. The length of the CDR3 is 14 residues. CDR3 bases: TGCGCCAGCAGTTCGCTGACAGGGAACTATGGCTACACCTTC. Translating gives CASSSLTGNYGYTF.

This clonotype has just a few counts. J is TRBJ2-3 and V is TRBV6-4, with 9 bases matching TRBD2. The V and J ends lost 4 bases and 6 bases, in that order; junction bases with no gene match: 5. This CDR3 spans 14 amino acids. The germline V gene has CDR1 MRHNA and CDR2 SNTAGT. CDR3: CASSAGSGGDTQYF. The CDR3 nucleotides read TGTGCCAGCAGTGCGGGTAGCGGGGGCGATACGCAGTATTTT.